This TCR beta chain is from a study of Ad26.COV2.S vaccination and SARS-CoV-2 variants. Study-level information: This donor came from the COV1001 trial of Ad26.COV2.S. Administration of Ad26.COV2.S was intramuscular, either once or twice 56 days apart.

The sample's treatment: approximately 18 received Ad26.COV2.S at low or high dose, single or two shots; several received placebo; per-sample allocation not given. On day 63 after the first injection, vaccine and placebo recipients gave samples. This CDR3 is built from 14 residues. Germline-derived CDR1 and CDR2 are SGHTA and FQGNSA. The V segment lost 4 bases and the J segment 4 bases; nucleotides outside the gene matches: 7. Only in-frame clones appear in the TCRdb table, and some are missing; sequencing was by immunoSEQ multiplex PCR. The profile shows around 320,000 clones, more than 70% of them singletons. Study-level findings and limits: Breadth and depth estimates from TCRs may understate total T cell responses.

On this clone: Its antigen is still unknown.

This TCR was recovered from a person between 18 and 65 years old who received the Ad26.COV2.S COVID-19 vaccine or a placebo. The source was peripheral blood, collected in a trial of Ad26.COV2.S vaccine versus placebo. This chain uses TRBV7-2 with TRBJ2-7, with 7 bases identical to TRBD1. CDR3 sequence (DNA): TGTGCCAGCAGCTCCCGACAGGGCCAGTACGAGCAGTACTTC. It encodes CASSSRQGQYEQYF. Based on the CDR3 plus reference TRBV7-2 and TRBJ2-7, the full variable domain is GAGVSQSPSNKVTEKGKDVELRCDPISGHTALYWYRQSLGQGLEFLIYFQGNSAPDKSGLPSDRFSAERTGGSVSTLTIQRTQQEDSAVYLCASSSRQGQYEQYFGPGTRLTVT.